This T cell receptor (beta chain) was profiled in a study of cytomegalovirus exposure and HLA in healthy donors. Study-wide points: TRBV6-2, TRBV6-3 and some other V segments were unresolvable in 87-base-pair reads. Only CMV serostatus was available as immune exposure information.

Germline V gene lookup returns CDR1 KGHSH and CDR2 LQKENI. V was pared by 9 bases and J by 1 base, with 12 bases between. This CDR3 contains 13 residues. Donors likely had unrecorded immune exposures despite being nominally healthy when sampled. PCR primers comprised 60 Vbeta and 13 Jbeta primers. Authors' data handling: An analysis that came later counted around 80 million unique TCR beta chains, around 10 million shared. This table comes from immunoSEQ multiplex PCR, and its TCRdb copy is limited to in-frame clones, with some not included. That table gives V, J and clone size, and the DNA gave D and trimming. Of around 110,000 clones detected, roughly 87% appear once; the ten largest clones hold approximately 2.6%. Comments on this clone: Its specificity is not known.

The sample taken for sequencing was PBMCs. This clonotype was sampled from a man aged 25-45 years in good health and CMV-seropositive. The chain joins TRBV18 to TRBJ1-1, with D unclear. This chain's CDR3 is CASLVRRNTEAFF. DNA for the CDR3: TGTGCCAGTCTAGTTCGCAGGAACACTGAAGCTTTCTTT.